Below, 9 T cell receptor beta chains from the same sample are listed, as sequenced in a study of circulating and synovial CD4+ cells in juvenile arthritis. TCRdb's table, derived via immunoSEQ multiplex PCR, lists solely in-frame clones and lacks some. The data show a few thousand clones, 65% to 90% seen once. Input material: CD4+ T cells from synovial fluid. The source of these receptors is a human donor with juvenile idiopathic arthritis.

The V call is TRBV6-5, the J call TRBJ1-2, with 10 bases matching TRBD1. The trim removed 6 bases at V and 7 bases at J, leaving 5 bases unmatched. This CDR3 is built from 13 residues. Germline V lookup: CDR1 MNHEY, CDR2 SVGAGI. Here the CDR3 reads CASRGWDRGGYTF. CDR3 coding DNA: TGTGCCAGCAGGGGGTGGGACAGGGGTGGCTACACCTTC.

CDR3 region: CASSPREFNYGYTF. For the CDR3, the DNA is TGTGCCAGCTCACCGAGGGAATTTAACTATGGCTACACCTTC. The rearrangement links TRBV18 to TRBJ1-2; D unresolved. V was cut by 3 bases and J by 1 base, with 9 bases left in between. This CDR3 has 14 residues. Germline V gene data show CDR1 as KGHSH and CDR2 as LQKENI.

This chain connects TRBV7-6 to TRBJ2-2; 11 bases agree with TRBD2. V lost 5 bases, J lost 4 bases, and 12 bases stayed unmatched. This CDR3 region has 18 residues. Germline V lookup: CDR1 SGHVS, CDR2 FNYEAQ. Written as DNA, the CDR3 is TGTGCCAGCAGCCCGAGGCTACTAGCGGGGGTTTCCACCGGGGAGCTGTTTTTT. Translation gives CASSPRLLAGVSTGELFF. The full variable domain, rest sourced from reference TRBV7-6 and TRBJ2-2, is GAGVSQSPRYKVTKRGQDVALRCDPISGHVSLYWYRQALGQGPEFLTYFNYEAQQDKSGLPNDRFSAERPEGSISTLTIQRTEQRDSAMYRCASSPRLLAGVSTGELFFGEGSRLTVL.

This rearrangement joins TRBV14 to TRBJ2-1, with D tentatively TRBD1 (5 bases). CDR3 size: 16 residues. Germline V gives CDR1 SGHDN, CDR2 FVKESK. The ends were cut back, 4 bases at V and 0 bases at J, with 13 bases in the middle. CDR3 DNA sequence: TGTGCCAGCAGCCGTCAGGGTCCGAGCTCCTACAATGAGCAGTTCTTC. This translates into CASSRQGPSSYNEQFF.

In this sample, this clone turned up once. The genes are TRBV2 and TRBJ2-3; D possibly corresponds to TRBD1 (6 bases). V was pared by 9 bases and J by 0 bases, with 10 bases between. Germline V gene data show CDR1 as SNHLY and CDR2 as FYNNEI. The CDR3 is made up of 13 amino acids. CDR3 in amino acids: CASAQGSTDTQYF. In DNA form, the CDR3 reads TGTGCCAGTGCCCAGGGGAGCACAGATACGCAGTATTTT.

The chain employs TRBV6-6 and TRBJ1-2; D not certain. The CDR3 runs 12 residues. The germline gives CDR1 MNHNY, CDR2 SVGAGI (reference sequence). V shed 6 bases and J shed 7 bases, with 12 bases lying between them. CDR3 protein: CASSNARSGYTF. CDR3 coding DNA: TGTGCCAGCAGCAACGCCCGGTCTGGCTACACCTTC.

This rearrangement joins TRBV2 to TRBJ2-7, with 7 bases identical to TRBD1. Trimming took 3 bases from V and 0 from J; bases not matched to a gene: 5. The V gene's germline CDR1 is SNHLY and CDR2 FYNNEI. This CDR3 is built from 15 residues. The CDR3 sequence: CASSEAGGSSYEQYF. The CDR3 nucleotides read TGTGCCAGCAGTGAGGCAGGGGGTAGCTCCTACGAGCAGTACTTC. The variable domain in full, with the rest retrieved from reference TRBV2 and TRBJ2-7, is EPEVTQTPSHQVTQMGQEVILRCVPISNHLYFYWYRQILGQKVEFLVSFYNNEISEKSEIFDDQFSVERPDGSNFTLKIRSTKLEDSAMYFCASSEAGGSSYEQYFGPGTRLTVT.

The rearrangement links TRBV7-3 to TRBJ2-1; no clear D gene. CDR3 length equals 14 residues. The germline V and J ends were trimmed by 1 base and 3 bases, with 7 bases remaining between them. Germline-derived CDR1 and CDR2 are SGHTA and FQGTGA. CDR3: CASSLNGRYNEQFF. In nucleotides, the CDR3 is TGTGCCAGCAGCTTAAATGGCCGCTACAATGAGCAGTTCTTC.

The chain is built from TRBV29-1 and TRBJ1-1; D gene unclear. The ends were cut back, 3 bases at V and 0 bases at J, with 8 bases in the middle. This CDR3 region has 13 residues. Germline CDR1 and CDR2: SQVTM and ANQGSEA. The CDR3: CSVEEGVNTEAFF. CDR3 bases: TGCAGCGTTGAGGAAGGAGTGAACACTGAAGCTTTCTTT.